These 22 T cell receptor beta chains originate from one sample sequenced in a study of cytomegalovirus exposure and HLA in healthy donors. This PCR relied on a set of 60 Vbeta primers and 13 Jbeta primers. Data came from immunoSEQ multiplex PCR; TCRdb stores just in-frame clones and leaves some out. The table shows about 160,000 clones, with roughly 80% occurring only once. Input material: PBMCs. Receptors originate from a male donor in good health and CMV-seropositive.

This chain uses TRBV6-5 with TRBJ1-5; possible D gene TRBD1, 5 bases. V was clipped by 4 bases and J by 6 bases, with 10 bases between them. The CDR3 is made up of 13 amino acids. Germline V gives CDR1 MNHEY, CDR2 SVGAGI. In nucleotides, the CDR3 is TGTGCCAGCAGTTCTCAGGGCAGTCAGCCCCAGCATTTT. Residues: CASSSQGSQPQHF.

In its sample, this clone was seen a few times. This chain joins TRBV19 and TRBJ2-3, with D hard to call. V dropped 7 bases and J dropped 4 bases, with 6 bases sitting between them. Germline assignment: CDR1 LNHDA and CDR2 SQIVND (reference sequence). The CDR3 sequence is 11 residues long. CDR3 coding DNA: TGTGCCAGTATCCTAGCAGATACGCAGTATTTT. Translating gives CASILADTQYF.

The J gene is TRBJ2-2, the V gene TRBV27, with no clear D. The length of the CDR3 is 14 residues. Germline CDR1 MNHEY, CDR2 SMNVEV (reference sequence). The ends were cut back, 3 bases at V and 2 bases at J, with 7 bases in the middle. The CDR3: CASSFGHNTGELFF. Here the CDR3 DNA reads TGTGCCAGCAGTTTTGGCCACAACACCGGGGAGCTGTTTTTT.

The genes are TRBV5-4 and TRBJ1-2; the D is unclear. The CDR3 consists of 14 residues. The germline V and J ends were trimmed by 0 bases and 8 bases, with 14 bases remaining between them. CDR1 is SGHNT, CDR2 YYREEE, per germline (reference sequence). CDR3 DNA sequence: TGTGCCAGCAGCTTGGCCGTCTCGGGGAAAGGCTACACCTTC. This sequence encodes CASSLAVSGKGYTF.

This chain connects TRBV5-8 to TRBJ2-7, with 7 bases lining up with TRBD1. V was pared by 4 bases and J by 4 bases, with 8 bases of the junction left unmatched. In germline, CDR1 is SGHTS, CDR2 YDEGEE. CDR3 length: 14 residues. The DNA of the CDR3 is TGTGCCAGCAGCCGTCGGACAGGAGCTTACGAGCAGTACTTC. Protein product: CASSRRTGAYEQYF.

The chain uses TRBV9 and TRBJ2-7; 7 bases agree with TRBD2. The germline CDR1 and CDR2 sequences are SGDLS and YYNGEE. Trimming cost V 3 bases and J 2 bases; bases outside gene matches: 11. CDR3 length: 16 residues. The CDR3 reads CASSEGGELVAYEQYF. The CDR3 coding sequence is TGTGCCAGCAGCGAGGGAGGGGAACTGGTTGCCTACGAGCAGTACTTC.

The table lists this clone with a few counts. The CDR3 spells CASSRSSYEQYF. The CDR3 bases are TGTGCCAGCTCGCGGAGTTCCTACGAGCAGTACTTC. The rearrangement joins TRBV18 to TRBJ2-7; unclear D gene. The CDR3 loop spans 12 amino acids. V was trimmed by 6 bases and J by 1 base, leaving 7 bases between them. CDR1 is KGHSH and CDR2 is LQKENI in the germline V gene.

The chain joins TRBV19 to TRBJ2-1, with D perhaps matching TRBD2 (6 bases). Germline-derived CDR1 and CDR2 are LNHDA and SQIVND (reference sequence). The CDR3 spans 12 residues. V lost 5 bases and J 10 bases, leaving 12 bases between the germline ends. This chain's CDR3 is CASSPPGAEQFF. In nucleotides, the CDR3 is TGTGCCAGTAGTCCCCCGGGAGCCGAGCAGTTCTTC.

The rearrangement uses TRBV27 and TRBJ2-3; 8 bases line up with TRBD2. The CDR3 consists of 14 residues. J was trimmed by 1 base and V by 6 bases; bases with no gene match: 3. Germline V gene lookup returns CDR1 MNHEY and CDR2 SMNVEV (reference sequence). The CDR3 DNA sequence: TGTGCCAGCAGGCGGGAGGTACGCACAGATACGCAGTATTTT. Residues: CASRREVRTDTQYF.

The table lists this clone with a count of one. The V call is TRBV5-4, the J call TRBJ2-5; D might be TRBD1 (5 bases). CDR1 is SGHNT and CDR2 is YYREEE in the germline V gene (reference sequence). CDR3 length: 14 amino acids. The ends were cut back, 3 bases at V and 5 bases at J, with 14 bases in the middle. This CDR3 reads CASSSQGAVETQYF. CDR3 bases: TGTGCCAGCAGCTCCCAGGGCGCGGTGGAGACCCAGTACTTC.

This clone was seen a handful of times. The V and J genes are TRBV2 and TRBJ2-1, with a weak D call TRBD1 (6 bases). Per the germline V gene, CDR1 is SNHLY and CDR2 is FYNNEI. Between the trimmed V and J ends, which lost 6 bases and 9 bases, there was a span of 12 bases. CDR3 length: 12 residues. For the CDR3, the DNA is TGTGCCAGCAGCCGTTACAGGGCTGAGCAGTTCTTC. The encoded protein is CASSRYRAEQFF.

The rearrangement joins TRBV28 to TRBJ2-2, with 7 bases aligning to TRBD2. Per the germline V gene, CDR1 is MDHEN and CDR2 is SYDVKM. J lost 6 bases, V lost 8 bases, and 12 bases had no gene match. The CDR3 contains 15 residues. CDR3 sequence (DNA): TGTGCCAGCTACCCTAGCGGCAGGACCGCCGGGGAGCTGTTTTTT. Residues: CASYPSGRTAGELFF.

This chain connects TRBV27 to TRBJ1-1; TRBD1 is a possible D gene (6 bases). V was shortened by 5 bases and J by 4 bases, with 14 bases between the two germline ends. Germline values: CDR1 MNHEY, CDR2 SMNVEV (reference sequence). The CDR3 is 14 amino acids. The CDR3 sequence: CASSLTGILTEAFF. CDR3 nucleotides: TGTGCCAGCAGTCTAACAGGGATTCTCACTGAAGCTTTCTTT.

J is TRBJ2-1 and V is TRBV7-3, with TRBD2 matching over 13 bases. There are 14 residues in the CDR3. Germline V lookup: CDR1 SGHTA, CDR2 FQGTGA. V was pared by 2 bases and J by 9 bases, with 1 base of the junction left unmatched. The DNA for the CDR3 is TGTGCCAGCAGCTTAGGACTAGCGGGAGTTGAGCAGTTCTTC. This codes for CASSLGLAGVEQFF. The variable domain in full, completed from reference TRBV7-3 and TRBJ2-1, reads GAGVSQTPSNKVTEKGKYVELRCDPISGHTALYWYRQSLGQGPEFLIYFQGTGAADDSGLPNDRFFAVRPEGSVSTLKIQRTERGDSAVYLCASSLGLAGVEQFFGPGTRLTVL.

This clone was observed once. The chain recombines TRBV9 with TRBJ2-2; 10 nucleotides line up with TRBD2. This CDR3 contains 15 residues. The J segment lost 4 bases and the V segment lost 4 bases, leaving 4 bases of the junction unmatched. The V gene's germline CDR1 is SGDLS and CDR2 YYNGEE. The CDR3 reads CASSPSGSITGELFF. CDR3 DNA sequence: TGTGCCAGCAGCCCTAGCGGGAGTATCACCGGGGAGCTGTTTTTT.

This clone was seen more than once but under ten times. This sequence joins TRBV13 and TRBJ1-2; a weak D match, TRBD1 (6 bases). Germline V gene sequence: CDR1 PRHDT, CDR2 FYEKMQ (reference sequence). The CDR3 loop spans 13 amino acids. Trimming removed 6 bases from V and 6 bases from J, with 14 bases in between. Here the CDR3 reads CASRFTGSNGYTF. The DNA for the CDR3 is TGTGCCAGCAGGTTTACAGGGTCTAATGGCTACACCTTC.

This clone was detected a few times. This rearrangement joins TRBV7-9 to TRBJ2-1, with a weak D call TRBD2 (5 bases). Trimming left V 2 bases short and J 6 bases short, with 11 bases between. Germline CDR1 and CDR2: SEHNR and FQNEAQ (reference sequence). The CDR3 contains 14 residues. CDR3 in DNA: TGTGCCAGCAGCTTATACGGGAAAGGCAATGAGCAGTTCTTC. It specifies CASSLYGKGNEQFF.

The chain recombines TRBV6-5 with TRBJ2-5, with 7 bases matching TRBD2. The CDR3 has 14 residues. V lost 5 bases and J lost 4; bases outside the gene matches: 7. Germline V gene data show CDR1 as MNHEY and CDR2 as SVGAGI. This CDR3 is CASSAGTMVETQYF. CDR3 sequence (DNA): TGTGCCAGCAGTGCCGGGACTATGGTAGAGACCCAGTACTTC.

V and J are TRBV14 and TRBJ1-1, with D possibly TRBD1 on 5 matching bases. Germline CDR1 and CDR2: SGHDN and FVKESK. V dropped 4 bases and J dropped 3 bases, with 9 bases sitting between them. The CDR3 loop spans 13 amino acids. This CDR3 reads CASSRGLDTEAFF. CDR3 coding DNA: TGTGCCAGCAGCCGGGGACTGGACACTGAAGCTTTCTTT.

This clone was seen once. The chain combines TRBV4-1 with TRBJ2-5; 9 bases line up with TRBD1. CDR3 length: 14 amino acids. V lost 7 bases and J lost 3; bases outside the gene matches: 6. Looked up from germline, CDR1 is MGHRA and CDR2 is YSYEKL. CDR3 in amino acids: CASMPGQGKETQYF. CDR3 DNA sequence: TGCGCCAGCATGCCGGGACAGGGAAAAGAGACCCAGTACTTC.

This CDR3 reads CASRGQGVEKLFF. The CDR3 DNA reads TGTGCCAGCCGCGGACAGGGCGTAGAAAAACTGTTTTTT. The chain has TRBV27 and TRBJ1-4; TRBD1 aligns across 8 bases. The V segment lost 8 bases and the J segment 8 bases; nucleotides outside the gene matches: 7. CDR3 size: 13 residues. Germline CDR1 and CDR2: MNHEY and SMNVEV (reference sequence).

The V and J genes are TRBV7-3 and TRBJ2-7; 10 positions agree with TRBD2. The germline gives CDR1 SGHTA, CDR2 FQGTGA. This CDR3 spans 16 amino acids. The V segment lost 5 bases and the J segment 6 bases; nucleotides outside the gene matches: 13. The CDR3 region has the DNA TGTGCCAGCAGCCCTGGACTAGCGGCGGTAGGAAGCGAGCAGTACTTC. Its protein product is CASSPGLAAVGSEQYF.